This TCR beta chain was retrieved from a study of cytomegalovirus exposure and HLA in healthy donors. Study-wide results and caveats: Reported results showed that the classifier diagnosed cytomegalovirus status with high specificity and sensitivity. Among immune exposure information, only CMV serostatus was available.

This PCR relied on a set of 60 Vbeta primers and 13 Jbeta primers. Only in-frame clones appear in the TCRdb table, and some are missing; sequencing was by immunoSEQ multiplex PCR. The table records about 190,000 clones, approximately 81% of them present only once. The sample holds a few counts of this clone. The antigen is undetermined. The CDR3 is 18 residues long. Trimming shortened V by 3 bases and J by 0 bases, and 15 bases separated the two germline ends. Germline values: CDR1 SGHTA, CDR2 FQGNSA. Sequenced: PBMCs. This sequence originates from a woman aged 18-35 years in good health and CMV-seropositive. This chain uses TRBV7-2 with TRBJ2-6; a possible D gene is TRBD2 (6 bases). CDR3 bases: TGTGCCAGCAGCTTGACCGGAGGGACTTACTCTGGGGCCAACGTCCTGACTTTC. This translates into CASSLTGGTYSGANVLTF.